These T cell receptor beta chains were read from a single sample in a study of OX40 agonist ivuxolimab in advanced cancers. Profiled with immunoSEQ multiplex PCR; TCRdb holds only in-frame clones, not every one. The table includes about 90,000 clones, around 90% detected once. The source material was CD4+ or CD8+ T cells sorted from blood, sampled in a trial of the OX40 agonist ivuxolimab. The receptors here all came from an adult with an advanced solid tumor such as melanoma, head and neck, liver or kidney cancer. Both conserved end residues are part of each CDR3. The D gene is left open where the match is weak. For some rows the clone size is stated as once, few or many, or as a class when expanded; others skip it.

>TRBD2|TRBV7-2|TRBJ2-1|-
CASNFWGLATNNEQFF
TGTGCCAGCAACTTTTGGGGACTAGCGACCAACAATGAGCAGTTCTTC
>-|TRBV5-1|TRBJ2-2|-
CASSLSGRNTGELFF
TGTGCCAGCAGCTTGTCGGGGCGTAACACCGGGGAGCTGTTTTTT
>TRBD1|TRBV5-6|TRBJ1-5|-
CASSETGEGQPQHF
TGTGCCAGCAGCGAGACAGGGGAGGGACAGCCCCAGCATTTT
>-|TRBV4-1|TRBJ2-3|-
CASSQDPFISGPSTDTQYF
TGCGCCAGCAGCCAAGATCCGTTTATTAGCGGACCTAGCACAGATACGCAGTATTTT
>TRBD1|TRBV10-1|TRBJ2-7|-
CASSGQGGSYEQYF
TGCGCCAGCAGCGGACAGGGGGGCTCCTACGAGCAGTACTTC
>TRBD2|TRBV13|TRBJ2-7|-
CASRLSGGVSYEQYF
TGTGCCAGCAGGCTTAGCGGGGGGGTGTCCTACGAGCAGTACTTC
>-|TRBV2|TRBJ2-3|-
CASSESAQNTQYF
TGTGCCAGCAGTGAATCCGCCCAGAATACGCAGTATTTT
>TRBD1|TRBV13|TRBJ2-5|-
CASRRQGQTQYF
TGTGCCAGCAGACGACAGGGACAGACCCAGTACTTC
>-|TRBV7-9|TRBJ2-3|-
CASSSATDTQYF
TGTGCCAGCAGCTCCGCTACTGATACGCAGTATTTT
>-|TRBV4-3|TRBJ1-5|-
CASSQEVIYSNQPQHF
TGCGCCAGCAGCCAAGAAGTTATTTATAGCAATCAGCCCCAGCATTTT
>-|TRBV18|TRBJ2-7|-
CASSLGEEQYF
TGTGCCAGCTCACTGGGGGAAGAGCAGTACTTC
>-|TRBV6-1|TRBJ1-4|-
CASRITGMGEKLFF
TGTGCCAGCAGAATTACAGGGATGGGTGAAAAACTGTTTTTT
>-|TRBV19|TRBJ2-2|-
CASINTNTGELFF
TGTGCCAGTATTAACACCAACACCGGGGAGCTGTTTTTT
>-|TRBV28|TRBJ1-1|-
CASSLYLGGRTEAFF
TGTGCCAGCAGTTTGTATCTGGGGGGACGCACTGAAGCTTTCTTT
>-|TRBV9|TRBJ1-1|once
CASSSRGWTEAFF
TGTGCCAGCAGCTCAAGGGGGTGGACTGAAGCTTTCTTT
>TRBD2|TRBV5-4|TRBJ2-7|-
CASSSGTRPYEQYF
TGTGCCAGCAGCTCCGGGACTAGACCCTACGAGCAGTACTTC
>TRBD1|TRBV4-3|TRBJ1-5|-
CASSQETGDQPQHF
TGCGCCAGCAGCCAAGAAACAGGGGATCAGCCCCAGCATTTT
>-|TRBV25-1|TRBJ2-7|-
CASSESKLRSYEQYF
TGTGCCAGCAGTGAATCCAAACTGCGCTCCTACGAGCAGTACTTC
>TRBD2|TRBV19|TRBJ2-5|-
CASSSMAGGGTQYF
TGTGCCAGTAGTAGCATGGCGGGAGGAGGGACCCAGTACTTC
>-|TRBV28|TRBJ1-5|few
CASNSGYLNQPQHF
TGTGCCAGCAATTCAGGGTACCTAAATCAGCCCCAGCATTTT
>-|TRBV7-3|TRBJ1-1|few
CASSPITNTEAFF
TGTGCCAGCAGCCCAATCACGAACACTGAAGCTTTCTTT
>-|TRBV4-1|TRBJ2-3|-
CASSQEGGGTTDTQYF
TGCGCCAGCAGCCAAGAGGGCGGCGGAACCACAGATACGCAGTATTTT
>-|TRBV11-2|TRBJ1-2|-
CASSPLLRGGYTF
TGTGCCAGCAGCCCCCTGCTACGAGGAGGCTACACCTTC
>-|TRBV29-1|TRBJ1-1|-
CSAEGQLNTEAFF
TGCAGCGCCGAGGGCCAGTTGAACACTGAAGCTTTCTTT
>TRBD1|TRBV5-1|TRBJ2-7|-
CASSLEPGQGYEQYF
TGCGCCAGCAGCTTGGAGCCGGGACAGGGCTACGAGCAGTACTTC
>-|TRBV5-1|TRBJ2-1|-
CASSLPGQFYNEQFF
TGCGCCAGCAGCTTGCCTGGACAATTCTACAATGAGCAGTTCTTC
>-|TRBV7-9|TRBJ1-1|-
CASSPVKGTGTEAFF
TGTGCCAGCAGCCCAGTAAAGGGGACGGGAACTGAAGCTTTCTTT
>TRBD1|TRBV7-3|TRBJ2-7|-
CASRVDRGRNEQYF
TGTGCCAGCAGGGTGGACAGGGGGAGGAACGAGCAGTACTTC
>TRBD2|TRBV2|TRBJ2-5|-
CASRPDWGGETQYF
TGTGCCAGCAGACCGGACTGGGGGGGAGAGACCCAGTACTTC
>-|TRBV5-6|TRBJ2-2|-
CASSSLRVEALNTGELFF
TGTGCCAGCAGCTCCCTTAGGGTGGAGGCACTGAACACCGGGGAGCTGTTTTTT
>TRBD1|TRBV30|TRBJ1-6|-
CAWSLQTGGSPLHF
TGTGCCTGGAGTTTACAGACAGGGGGTTCACCCCTCCACTTT
>-|TRBV28|TRBJ2-1|-
CASRVLEGRANEQFF
TGTGCCAGCAGGGTTCTGGAGGGCCGGGCTAATGAGCAGTTCTTC
>-|TRBV28|TRBJ1-5|-
CASSFPGGKDQPQHF
TGTGCCAGCAGTTTTCCTGGTGGTAAGGATCAGCCCCAGCATTTT
>-|TRBV28|TRBJ1-2|-
CASSSETGNLANYGYTF
TGTGCCAGCAGTTCTGAGACGGGGAACTTAGCTAACTATGGCTACACCTTC
>-|TRBV6-1|TRBJ2-1|-
CASGLERAVYNEQFF
TGTGCCAGCGGGTTGGAGAGGGCCGTCTACAATGAGCAGTTCTTC
>TRBD1|TRBV30|TRBJ2-7|-
CAWTTPGQGRDEQYF
TGTGCCTGGACGACTCCGGGACAGGGGAGGGACGAGCAGTACTTC
>TRBD1|TRBV19|TRBJ2-7|-
CASSSYRGSYEQYF
TGTGCCAGTAGTTCTTACAGGGGCTCCTACGAGCAGTACTTC